This T cell receptor beta chain was sequenced in a study of monozygotic twins with inflammatory bowel disease. Regarding the study as a whole: Twins with IBD were found to have lower TCRbeta diversity (inverse Simpson) than healthy co-twins. In the analysis, different T cell subtypes could not be told apart.

In regard to this clonotype: Its antigen is undetermined.

Used for each TCR library was about 3,800 ng of total RNA. The authors made each sample's cDNA in eight separate reactions. From its re-call of the 5' RACE reads, TCRdb lists each CDR3 protein once, without DNA. This sample's table has around 380,000 distinct CDR3 sequences. CDR1 and CDR2 from the germline V gene are SEHNR and FQNEAQ (reference sequence). The CDR3 consists of 14 residues. The chain combines TRBV7-9 with TRBJ2-7; TCRdb selects TRBD1, and the lack of DNA leaves this call unchecked. The TCR originated in a human donor with ulcerative colitis or Crohn's disease, or a healthy co-twin of an affected twin (not recorded which). The source material was blood. CDR3: CASSLRAGGYEQYF.